This record concerns one T cell receptor beta chain sequence. One Seattle source followed patients from active infection through their disease course. The length of the CDR3 is 14 residues. Germline V gives CDR1 MNHEY, CDR2 SVGAGI. V lost 5 bases to trimming and J lost 3 bases; unmatched junction nucleotides: 4. Authors' methods: For nucleated cells, counts were estimated from reference gene primer amplification. Using immunoSEQ multiplex PCR, the repertoire was profiled, and TCRdb retains in-frame clones only, with some absent. That table furnishes V, J and clone size, whereas the DNA furnished D and trimming. The sample lists tens of thousands of clones; roughly 80% were seen once. This specimen belongs to a study of blood T cell repertoires in COVID-19. Study details: T cells, B-cell-depleted T cells, or PBMCs provided the cDNA or gDNA that served as material.

The V call is TRBV6-5, the J call TRBJ2-1, with TRBD2 matching 7 bases. Sequenced: peripheral blood. This clonotype originated in a man under 40 with COVID-19, enrolled during active disease. The DNA for the CDR3 is TGTGCCAGCAGTCGACTAGCACGCTACAATGAGCAGTTCTTC. Its translation: CASSRLARYNEQFF.